This T cell receptor beta chain was recorded in a study of response to subunit inactivated influenza vaccine. The study's findings and limits: A suggestion made by the authors is that each seasonal influenza vaccination recruits few new T cells.

This clonotype was counted only a few times. As yet, its antigen is unknown. This CDR3 has 15 amino acids. Trimming took 2 bases from V and 1 from J; bases not matched to a gene: 3. The germline V gene has CDR1 SNHLY and CDR2 FYNNEI. TCRdb recomputed calls from the RT-PCR reads with MiXCR, one row per CDR3 protein. The sample has 530,000 or so distinct CDR3 sequences; 10% to 15% are singletons. V is TRBV2 and J is TRBJ1-2, with 8 bases that match TRBD1. The source of this sequence is a man aged 45-65 years who received an inactivated influenza vaccine. Specimen: PBMCs from blood, collected on the day of vaccination. DNA of the CDR3: TGTGCCAGCAGTGAAATAACAGGGGGTAACTATGGCTACACCTTC. Its translation is CASSEITGGNYGYTF.